This TCR beta chain was profiled in a study of T cell repertoires in cytomegalovirus infection. Study overall: Matching HLA type and CMV infection were both indicated by public TCR beta signatures.

As concerns this clonotype: Its specificity is unknown.

Germline V CDR1 and CDR2: KGHSH, LQKENI. Deletions cut 6 bases from V and 3 bases from J, with 12 bases between. The CDR3 spans 14 residues. One entry per CDR3 protein results from TCRdb running MiXCR on the reads. This table has about 330,000 distinct CDR3 sequences, roughly 36% appearing once. The material was cultured PBMCs, obtained from culture after CMV antigen stimulation. The sequence was obtained from a human donor in good health (CMV status not recorded). Some clones in this sample may be carry-over from other donors' samples. The genes are TRBV18 and TRBJ1-5, with D maybe TRBD1 (5 bases). The DNA for the CDR3 is TGTGCCAGCTCTGGGCAGGGAGCCAATCAGCCCCAGCATTTT. This translates into CASSGQGANQPQHF. Combining the CDR3 with reference TRBV18 and TRBJ1-5 gives the whole variable domain NAGVMQNPRHLVRRRGQEARLRCSPMKGHSHVYWYRQLPEEGLKFMVYLQKENIIDESGMPKERFSAEFPKEGPSILRIQQVVRGDSAAYFCASSGQGANQPQHFGDGTRLSIL.